The rows below give T cell receptor beta chains drawn from one sample of a study of beta chain features in type 1 diabetes. TCRdb's copy holds only in-frame clones and misses some; the assay was immunoSEQ multiplex PCR. The data contain about 300,000 clones, 8% of them singletons. The sequenced sample consisted of central memory CD4+ T cells from blood. Receptor source: a woman in her late teens or twenties in good health. CDR3s include the opening cysteine and the closing phenylalanine or tryptophan. A D gene is named only where the DNA matches it firmly. Expanded clones get a size class; other rows say once, few or many, or leave the size out.

TRBV29-1	TRBJ2-7	few	.	CSVEDQRVGDEQYF	TGCAGCGTTGAAGATCAGCGGGTGGGAGACGAGCAGTACTTC
TRBV7-8	TRBJ2-5	.	TRBD2	CASSSRTGLAETQYF	TGTGCCAGCAGCTCCCGGACAGGACTAGCGGAGACCCAGTACTTC
TRBV4-1	TRBJ2-1	many	TRBD1	CASSQYGTEFF	TGCGCCAGCAGCCAATATGGGACAGAGTTCTTC
TRBV9	TRBJ1-5	few	.	CASSVEGDQPQHF	TGTGCCAGCAGCGTAGAGGGGGATCAGCCCCAGCATTTT
TRBV30	TRBJ1-2	.	.	CAWSYGGDGYTF	TGTGCCTGGAGCTATGGCGGGGATGGCTACACCTTC
TRBV25-1	TRBJ1-2	few	.	CASSVGQQAPYGYTF	TGTGCCAGCAGTGTGGGACAACAGGCCCCATATGGCTACACCTTC
TRBV11-3	TRBJ2-7	.	TRBD2	CASSPALAGYAYEQYF	TGTGCCAGCAGCCCGGCCCTAGCGGGATACGCCTACGAGCAGTACTTC
TRBV11-2	TRBJ1-1	.	.	CASSSRPNTGLNTEAFF	TGTGCCAGCAGCTCCCGCCCAAATACAGGGCTGAACACTGAAGCTTTCTTT
TRBV5-1	TRBJ2-1	.	TRBD2	CASSARLAEYNEQFF	TGCGCCAGCAGCGCGAGACTAGCGGAGTACAATGAGCAGTTCTTC
TRBV5-1	TRBJ1-2	few	.	CASSSGPSEEGYTF	TGCGCCAGCAGTAGTGGGCCCTCAGAGGAGGGCTACACCTTC
TRBV5-1	TRBJ2-5	.	.	CASSLEGGETQYF	TGCGCCAGCAGCTTGGAGGGGGGCGAGACCCAGTACTTC
TRBV9	TRBJ2-5	few	.	CASSVERSETQYF	TGTGCCAGCAGCGTAGAAAGATCAGAGACCCAGTACTTC
TRBV7-9	TRBJ2-2	.	TRBD1	CASSPTGGNTGELFF	TGTGCCAGCAGCCCGACAGGGGGAAACACCGGGGAGCTGTTTTTT
TRBV9	TRBJ1-2	.	.	CASSVGDSFPYGYTF	TGTGCCAGCAGCGTAGGGGACTCCTTTCCCTATGGCTACACCTTC
TRBV27	TRBJ1-2	.	.	CASSREVGSGYTF	TGTGCCAGCAGTCGGGAGGTCGGCTCTGGCTACACCTTC
TRBV4-3	TRBJ1-1	.	.	CASRSRTDETEAFF	TGCGCCAGCCGATCCCGGACAGATGAAACTGAAGCTTTCTTT
TRBV4-2	TRBJ2-5	.	.	CASSRGSEETQYF	TGTGCCAGCAGCCGTGGGAGCGAAGAGACCCAGTACTTC
TRBV28	TRBJ1-2	.	.	CASLQGSRRYTF	TGTGCCAGCCTACAGGGTAGCAGACGCTACACCTTC
TRBV29-1	TRBJ1-1	.	.	CSVEAGVRGTEAFF	TGCAGCGTTGAGGCAGGGGTGAGGGGCACTGAAGCTTTCTTT
TRBV4-3	TRBJ2-5	.	TRBD1	CASRLQQGAIETQYF	TGCGCCAGCAGGCTTCAACAGGGGGCTATAGAGACCCAGTACTTC
TRBV19	TRBJ1-4	many	TRBD1	CASRTGREKLFF	TGTGCCAGTAGGACAGGGCGAGAAAAACTGTTTTTT
TRBV7-2	TRBJ2-7	few	.	CASSLQVAYEQYF	TGTGCCAGCAGCTTACAGGTTGCCTACGAGCAGTACTTC